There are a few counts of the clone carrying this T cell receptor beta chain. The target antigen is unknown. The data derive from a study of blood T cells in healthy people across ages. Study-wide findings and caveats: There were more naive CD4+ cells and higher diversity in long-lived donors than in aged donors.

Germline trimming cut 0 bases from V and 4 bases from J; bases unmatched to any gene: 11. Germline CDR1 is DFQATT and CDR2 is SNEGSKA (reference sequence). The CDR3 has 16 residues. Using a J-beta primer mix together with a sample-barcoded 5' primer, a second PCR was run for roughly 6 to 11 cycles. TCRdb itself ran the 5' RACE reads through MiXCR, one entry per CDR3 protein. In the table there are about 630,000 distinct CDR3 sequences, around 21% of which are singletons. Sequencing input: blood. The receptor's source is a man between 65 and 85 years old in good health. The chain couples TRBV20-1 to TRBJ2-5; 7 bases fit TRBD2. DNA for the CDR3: TGCAGTGCTAGAGATCTTGAGGGAGGGCCGTCAGAGACCCAGTACTTC. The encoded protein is CSARDLEGGPSETQYF.